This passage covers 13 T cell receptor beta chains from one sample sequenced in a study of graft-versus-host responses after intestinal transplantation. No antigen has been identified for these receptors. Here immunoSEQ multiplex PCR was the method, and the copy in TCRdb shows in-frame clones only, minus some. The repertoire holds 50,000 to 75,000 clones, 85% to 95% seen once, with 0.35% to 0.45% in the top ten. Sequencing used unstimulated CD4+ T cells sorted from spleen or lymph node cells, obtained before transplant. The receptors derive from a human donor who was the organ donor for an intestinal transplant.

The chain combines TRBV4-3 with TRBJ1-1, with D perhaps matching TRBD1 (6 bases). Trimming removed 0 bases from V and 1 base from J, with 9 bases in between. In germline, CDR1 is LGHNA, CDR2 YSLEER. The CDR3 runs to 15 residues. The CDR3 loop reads CASSQDTGTNTEAFF. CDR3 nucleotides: TGCGCCAGCAGCCAAGATACAGGGACGAACACTGAAGCTTTCTTT.

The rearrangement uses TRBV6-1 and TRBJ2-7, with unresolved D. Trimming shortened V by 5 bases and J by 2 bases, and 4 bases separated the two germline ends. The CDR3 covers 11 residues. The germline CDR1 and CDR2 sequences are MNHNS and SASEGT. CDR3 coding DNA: TGTGCCAGCAGTTACACCTACGAGCAGTACTTC. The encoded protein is CASSYTYEQYF.

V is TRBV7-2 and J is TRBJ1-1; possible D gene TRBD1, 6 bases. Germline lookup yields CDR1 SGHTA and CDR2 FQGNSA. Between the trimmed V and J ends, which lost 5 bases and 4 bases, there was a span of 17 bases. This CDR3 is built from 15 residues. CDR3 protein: CASSKEGGSGTEAFF. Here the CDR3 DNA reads TGTGCCAGCAGCAAAGAAGGGGGGAGCGGCACTGAAGCTTTCTTT.

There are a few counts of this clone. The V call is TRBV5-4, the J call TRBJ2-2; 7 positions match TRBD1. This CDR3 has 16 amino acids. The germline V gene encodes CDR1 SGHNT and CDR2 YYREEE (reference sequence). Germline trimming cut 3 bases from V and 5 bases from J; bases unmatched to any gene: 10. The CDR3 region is CASSSRQGLKTGELFF. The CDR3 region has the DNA TGTGCCAGCAGCTCAAGACAGGGATTGAAGACCGGGGAGCTGTTTTTT.

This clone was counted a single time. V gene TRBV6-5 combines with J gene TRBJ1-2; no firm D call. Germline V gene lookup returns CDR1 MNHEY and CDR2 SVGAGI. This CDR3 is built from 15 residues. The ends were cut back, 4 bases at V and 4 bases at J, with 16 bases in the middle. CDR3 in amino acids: CASSLWPPGPYGYTF. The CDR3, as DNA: TGTGCCAGCAGTTTATGGCCCCCTGGGCCCTATGGCTACACCTTC.

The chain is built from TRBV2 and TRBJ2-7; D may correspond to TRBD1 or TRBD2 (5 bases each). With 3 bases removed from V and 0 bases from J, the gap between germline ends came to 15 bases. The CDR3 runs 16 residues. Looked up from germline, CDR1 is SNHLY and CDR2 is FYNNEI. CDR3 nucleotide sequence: TGTGCCAGCAGTGATCGGGGCCCGAGGAGCTCCTACGAGCAGTACTTC. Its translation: CASSDRGPRSSYEQYF.

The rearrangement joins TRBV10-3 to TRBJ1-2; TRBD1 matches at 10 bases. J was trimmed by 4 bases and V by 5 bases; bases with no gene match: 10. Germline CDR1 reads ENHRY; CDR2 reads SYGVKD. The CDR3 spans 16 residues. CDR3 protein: CAISNRDRGNVYGYTF. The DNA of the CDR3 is TGTGCCATCAGTAACCGGGACAGGGGCAACGTCTATGGCTACACCTTC.

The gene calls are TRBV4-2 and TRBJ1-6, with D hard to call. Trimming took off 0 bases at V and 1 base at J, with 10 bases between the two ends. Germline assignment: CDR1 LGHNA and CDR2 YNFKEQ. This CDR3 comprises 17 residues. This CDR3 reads CASSQDQLRSYNSPLHF. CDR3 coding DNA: TGTGCCAGCAGCCAAGATCAACTAAGGTCCTATAATTCACCCCTCCACTTT.

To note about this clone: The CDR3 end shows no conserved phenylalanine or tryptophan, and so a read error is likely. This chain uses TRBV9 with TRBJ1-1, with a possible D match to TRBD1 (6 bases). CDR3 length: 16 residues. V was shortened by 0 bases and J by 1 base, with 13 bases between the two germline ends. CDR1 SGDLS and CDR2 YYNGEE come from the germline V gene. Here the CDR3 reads CASSVEGGFRNTEAFS. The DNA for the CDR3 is TGTGCCAGCAGCGTAGAGGGGGGCTTTCGGAACACTGAAGCTTTCTCT.

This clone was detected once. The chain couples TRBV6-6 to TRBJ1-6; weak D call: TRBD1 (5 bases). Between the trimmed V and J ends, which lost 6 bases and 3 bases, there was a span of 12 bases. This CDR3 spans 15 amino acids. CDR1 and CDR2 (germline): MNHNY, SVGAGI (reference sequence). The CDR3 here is CASRDNSVYNSPLHF. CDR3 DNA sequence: TGTGCCAGCAGGGACAACAGCGTCTATAATTCACCCCTCCACTTT.

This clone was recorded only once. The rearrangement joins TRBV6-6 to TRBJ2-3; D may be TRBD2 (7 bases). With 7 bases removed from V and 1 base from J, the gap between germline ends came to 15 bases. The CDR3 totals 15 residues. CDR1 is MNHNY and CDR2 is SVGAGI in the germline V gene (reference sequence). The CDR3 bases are TGTGCCAGCACCCTTTGGGGGGGCCGCACAGATACGCAGTATTTT. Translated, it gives CASTLWGGRTDTQYF.

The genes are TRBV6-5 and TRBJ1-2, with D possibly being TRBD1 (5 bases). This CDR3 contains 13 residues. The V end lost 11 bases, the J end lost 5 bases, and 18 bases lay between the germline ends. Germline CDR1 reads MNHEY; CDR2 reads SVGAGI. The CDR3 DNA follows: TGTGCCGGGAGACCGGGACGGAATTATGGCTACACCTTC. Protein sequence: CAGRPGRNYGYTF.

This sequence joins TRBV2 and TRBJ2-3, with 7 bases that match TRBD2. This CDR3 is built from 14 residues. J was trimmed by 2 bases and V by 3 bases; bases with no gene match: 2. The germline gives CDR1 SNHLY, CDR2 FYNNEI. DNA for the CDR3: TGTGCCAGCAGTGACCTAGCGGTCACAGATACGCAGTATTTT. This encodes CASSDLAVTDTQYF.